The TCR beta chain described here comes from a study of OX40 agonist ivuxolimab in advanced cancers. This clone was seen a few times. Its antigen is still unknown. The table came from immunoSEQ multiplex PCR; TCRdb's copy has only in-frame clones and leaves some out. Of about 59,000 clones listed, 92% are singletons. Between the trimmed V and J ends, which lost 0 bases and 5 bases, there was a span of 4 bases. The CDR3 covers 12 residues. Germline CDR1 and CDR2: SGHTA and FQGNSA. Findings of the study overall: Relatively little clonal expansion, among the lowest observed, appeared in partial responders at 0.1-3.0 mg/kg.

The sequencing used CD4+ or CD8+ T cells sorted from blood, collected in a trial of the OX40 agonist ivuxolimab. The chain combines TRBV7-2 with TRBJ2-5, with D unresolved. The clonotype originates from an adult with an advanced solid tumor such as melanoma, head and neck, liver or kidney cancer. The CDR3 loop reads CASSLAWETQYF. The CDR3 DNA follows: TGTGCCAGCAGCTTAGCGTGGGAGACCCAGTACTTC.